The rows below give T cell receptor beta chains drawn from one sample of a study of radiation and T cells in renal cell carcinoma. The table came from immunoSEQ multiplex PCR; TCRdb's copy has only in-frame clones and leaves some out. The table shows around 120,000 clones, with roughly 77% occurring only once. This sample comprised blood, obtained from a patient whose treatment included radiotherapy and nephrectomy. All receptors come from a woman aged 55-69 years with renal cell carcinoma. Both conserved end residues are part of each CDR3. A D gene is named only where the DNA matches it firmly. Size values are once, few and many counts, or a class for expanded clones, and some rows have none.

TRBV6-5	10	NA	NA	TRBJ1-3	TGTGCCAGCGGTCAGGGGATGGTATATTTT	CASGQGMVYF
TRBV20-1	11	NA	NA	TRBJ2-7	TGCAGTGCTATGAGGGTTAACGAGCAGTACTTC	CSAMRVNEQYF
TRBV4-1	15	NA	NA	TRBJ1-4	TGCGCCAGCAGCCAACGACACATAGTTAATGAAAAACTGTTTTTT	CASSQRHIVNEKLFF
TRBV6-5	14	NA	once	TRBJ1-3	TGTGCCAGCAGTTATGCATTCTCTGGAAACACCATATATTTT	CASSYAFSGNTIYF
TRBV2	16	NA	NA	TRBJ2-7	TGTGCCAGCAGTGAAGCGCTTCCAGGGGCAAACTACGAGCAGTACTTC	CASSEALPGANYEQYF
TRBV28	16	TRBD2	NA	TRBJ2-5	TGTGCCAGCAGTTCAACCGGACTAGTTTTAAAAGAGACCCAGTACTTC	CASSSTGLVLKETQYF
TRBV30	13	NA	NA	TRBJ1-3	TGTGCCTGGATAGACAGCTCTGGAAACACCATATATTTT	CAWIDSSGNTIYF
TRBV4-1	16	NA	NA	TRBJ1-6	TGCGCCAGCAGCCAAGGGGACACCGCCTATAATTCACCCCTCCACTTT	CASSQGDTAYNSPLHF
TRBV28	16	NA	NA	TRBJ1-2	TGTGCCAGCAGGGAGGCAGGGTGGGGGATGAACTATGGCTACACCTTC	CASREAGWGMNYGYTF
TRBV5-4	15	NA	NA	TRBJ2-3	TGTGCCAGCAGACAGCTTACACAGGGCCCAGATACGCAGTATTTT	CASRQLTQGPDTQYF
TRBV28	12	NA	NA	TRBJ1-1	TGTGCCAGCAGTTTAAACGCCCCCATCGCTTTCTTT	CASSLNAPIAFF
TRBV29-1	13	TRBD1	NA	TRBJ1-2	TGCAGCGTTGGCCGACAGGGGGACTATGGCTACACCTTC	CSVGRQGDYGYTF
TRBV27	17	NA	once	TRBJ1-5	TGTGCCAGCAGTTTAAGGATGGGCGGGGGAATCAATCAGCCCCAGCATTTT	CASSLRMGGGINQPQHF
TRBV27	16	NA	NA	TRBJ1-2	TGTGCCAGCAGTCCCTGGGGGGCGGACCCAAACTATGGCTACACCTTC	CASSPWGADPNYGYTF
TRBV2	13	TRBD1	few	TRBJ1-4	TGTGCCGGACAGGACAGGGAAGGTGAAAAACTGTTTTTT	CAGQDREGEKLFF
TRBV19	15	NA	NA	TRBJ2-1	TGTGCCAGTAGTATAGACCCCTCTGGGGGGAATGAGCAGTTCTTC	CASSIDPSGGNEQFF
TRBV5-1	15	TRBD1	NA	TRBJ2-7	TGCGCCAGCAGCGCAGGGACAGGGGGAGGCTACGAGCAGTACTTC	CASSAGTGGGYEQYF
TRBV28	14	TRBD1	few	TRBJ1-2	TGTGCCAGCAGTCCGCTCGGGACAGGGGGTGGCTACACCTTC	CASSPLGTGGGYTF
TRBV6-6	15	NA	NA	TRBJ1-4	TGTGCCAGCAGTACGACAGGAGCAGGGAATGAAAAACTGTTTTTT	CASSTTGAGNEKLFF
TRBV5-1	16	NA	NA	TRBJ2-2	TGCGCCAGCAGCCTACGAACCGGGACAAGTACCGGGGAGCTGTTTTTT	CASSLRTGTSTGELFF
TRBV5-1	19	TRBD2	NA	TRBJ2-1	TGCGCCAGCAGCTGGGACGCCCAAGGACTAGCGGGAGGGTACAATGAGCAGTTCTTC	CASSWDAQGLAGGYNEQFF
TRBV9	15	NA	NA	TRBJ1-3	TGTGCCAGCAGCGTAGGCGGAAACTCTGGAAACACCATATATTTT	CASSVGGNSGNTIYF
TRBV7-9	14	TRBD1	NA	TRBJ2-2	TGTGCCAGCAACCCACAGGGGTGGGCCGGGGAGCTGTTTTTT	CASNPQGWAGELFF